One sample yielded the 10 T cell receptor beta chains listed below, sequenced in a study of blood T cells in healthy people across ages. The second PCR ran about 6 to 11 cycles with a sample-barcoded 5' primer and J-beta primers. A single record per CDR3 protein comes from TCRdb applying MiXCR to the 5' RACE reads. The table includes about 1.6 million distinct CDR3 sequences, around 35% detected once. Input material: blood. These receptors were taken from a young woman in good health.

The CDR3 loop is CASSLSPTATEAFF. In DNA form, the CDR3 reads TGTGCCAGCTCACTGTCCCCGACAGCCACTGAAGCTTTCTTT. The rearrangement links TRBV18 to TRBJ1-1; a possible D gene is TRBD1 (5 bases). Germline assignment: CDR1 KGHSH and CDR2 LQKENI. This CDR3 spans 14 amino acids. V dropped 4 bases and J dropped 4 bases, with 13 bases sitting between them.

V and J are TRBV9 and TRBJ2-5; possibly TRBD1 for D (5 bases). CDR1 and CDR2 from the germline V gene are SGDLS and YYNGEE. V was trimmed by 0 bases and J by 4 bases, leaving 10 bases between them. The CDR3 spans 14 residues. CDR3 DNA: TGTGCCAGCAGCGTAGTTAGGGGTGGAGAGACCCAGTACTTC. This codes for CASSVVRGGETQYF.

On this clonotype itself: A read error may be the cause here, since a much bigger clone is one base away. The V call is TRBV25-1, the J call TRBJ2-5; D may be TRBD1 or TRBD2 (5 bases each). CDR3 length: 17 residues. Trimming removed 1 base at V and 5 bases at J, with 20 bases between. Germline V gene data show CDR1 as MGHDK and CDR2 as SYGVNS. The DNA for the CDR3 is TGTGCCAGCAGTGAATTGAGGGGAATAGCGAGTAGGGAGACCCAGTACTTC. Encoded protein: CASSELRGIASRETQYF.

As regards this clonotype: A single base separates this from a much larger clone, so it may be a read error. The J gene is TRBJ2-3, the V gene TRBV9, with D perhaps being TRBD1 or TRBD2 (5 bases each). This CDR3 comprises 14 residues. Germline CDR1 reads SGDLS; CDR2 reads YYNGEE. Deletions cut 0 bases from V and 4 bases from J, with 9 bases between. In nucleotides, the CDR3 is TGTGCCAGCAGCGTAGGCCCGGGACCAGATACGCAGTATTTT. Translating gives CASSVGPGPDTQYF.

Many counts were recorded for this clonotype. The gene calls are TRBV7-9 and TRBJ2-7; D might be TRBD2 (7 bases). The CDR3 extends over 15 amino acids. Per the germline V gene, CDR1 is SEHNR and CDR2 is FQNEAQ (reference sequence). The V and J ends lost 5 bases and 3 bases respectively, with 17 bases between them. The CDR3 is CASSPRGRARYEQYF. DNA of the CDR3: TGTGCCAGCAGCCCTAGGGGGAGGGCCCGCTACGAGCAGTACTTC.

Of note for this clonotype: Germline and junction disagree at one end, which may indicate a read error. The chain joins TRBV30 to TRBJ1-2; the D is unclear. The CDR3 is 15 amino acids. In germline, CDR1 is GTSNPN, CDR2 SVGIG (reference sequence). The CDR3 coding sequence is TGTGCCTGGAGTGTCTACGTCCGGACCGGGAATGGGTACACCTTC. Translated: CAWSVYVRTGNGYTF.

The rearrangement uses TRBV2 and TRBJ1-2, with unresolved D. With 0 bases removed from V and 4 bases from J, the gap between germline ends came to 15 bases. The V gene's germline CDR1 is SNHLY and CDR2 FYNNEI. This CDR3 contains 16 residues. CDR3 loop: CASSEAGQYLLYGYTF. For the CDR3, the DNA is TGTGCCAGCAGTGAAGCAGGGCAGTATCTTCTCTATGGCTACACCTTC.

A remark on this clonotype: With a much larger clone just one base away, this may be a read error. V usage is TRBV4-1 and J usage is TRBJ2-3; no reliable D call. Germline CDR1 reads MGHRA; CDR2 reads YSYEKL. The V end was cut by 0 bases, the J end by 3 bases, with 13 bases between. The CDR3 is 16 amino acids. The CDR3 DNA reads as TGCGCCAGCAGCCAAGAGGGCCTATGTTTGACAGATACGCAGTATTTT. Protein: CASSQEGLCLTDTQYF.

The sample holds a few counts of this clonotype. The CDR3 spells CASSGDRVNTEAFF. The CDR3 nucleotides are TGTGCCAGCAGTGGGGACAGGGTGAACACTGAAGCTTTCTTT. The genes are TRBV27 and TRBJ1-1; TRBD1 matches 9 bases. Germline-derived CDR1 and CDR2 are MNHEY and SMNVEV (reference sequence). The V gene end was trimmed by 5 bases and the J gene end by 0 bases; junction bases not matched to a gene: 1. There are 14 residues in the CDR3.

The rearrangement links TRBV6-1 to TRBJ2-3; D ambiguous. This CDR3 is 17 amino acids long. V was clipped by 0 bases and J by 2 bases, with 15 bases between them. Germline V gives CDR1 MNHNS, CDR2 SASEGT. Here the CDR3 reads CASSEALGRTYTDTQYF. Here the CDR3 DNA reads TGTGCCAGCAGTGAAGCGCTCGGTCGCACTTACACAGATACGCAGTATTTT.